The source of this T cell receptor (beta chain) is a study of T cells in Graves' hyperthyroidism and ophthalmopathy. Enrolled ophthalmopathy patients presented with a Clinical Activity Score of at least 3, a NOSPECS grade of at least 4, and disease duration under 3 months. This clonotype was counted ten times or more. Given a much more abundant clone one base away, this may be a read error. Amplification of TCR beta CDR3 regions used RNA as the template. An initial round of RT-PCR targeting the TCR CDR3 relied on the HTBI primer set. Each CDR3 protein is one row after TCRdb ran MiXCR on the multiplex PCR reads. The sample has some 500,000 distinct CDR3 sequences, roughly 25% seen once. The sequence was obtained from a woman in her twenties or thirties with Graves' ophthalmopathy. Sequencing was carried out using blood.

The CDR3 spells CAATGQGTYEQYF. The CDR3 DNA sequence: TGTGCCGCCACGGGACAGGGGACCTACGAGCAGTACTTC. The rearrangement links TRBV6-2 or TRBV6-3 to TRBJ2-7; 10 bases align to TRBD1. The CDR3 sequence is 13 residues long. In germline, CDR1 is MNHEY, CDR2 SVGEGT. V lost 11 bases, J lost 2 bases, and 6 bases stayed unmatched.